The T cell receptor beta chain described here comes from a study of shared clonotypes between healthy human individuals. Comment on this clone: As yet, its antigen is unknown.

This CDR3 spans 13 amino acids. Deletions cut 7 bases from V and 4 bases from J, with 16 bases between. Germline V gene sequence: CDR1 SQVTM, CDR2 ANQGSEA. The genomic DNA of each subset was split evenly across several immunoSEQ plates. Study processing details: Filtering differed because ImmunoSEQ produced junction-only sequences that carried no quality scores. Profiling relied on immunoSEQ multiplex PCR, and the TCRdb table lists in-frame clones only, not all of them. The V and J calls and the clone size are those of that table, but D and trimming were determined from the DNA. The sample records about 2 million clones, 85% to 95% being singletons. Study-level results: Rarefaction gave evidence that sorted-subset sequencing remained incomplete despite large depth.

As defined, naive CD8 cells were CD45RO-negative and positively selected for CCR7, with terminally differentiated effector memory CD45RA+ cells excluded. The TCR was taken from a man younger than 35 in good health. Material: naive CD8+ T cells sorted from blood. V usage is TRBV29-1 and J usage is TRBJ1-1, with D possibly matching TRBD1 (6 bases). The DNA for the CDR3 is TGCAGCGCACAGGGACTAATTGGCACTGAAGCTTTCTTT. Amino acid sequence: CSAQGLIGTEAFF.